A selection of T cell receptor beta chains follows, all from one sample in a study of T cell responses to AZD1222 COVID-19 vaccine. The table came from immunoSEQ multiplex PCR; TCRdb's copy has only in-frame clones and leaves some out. The table includes approximately 150,000 clones, around 83% detected once. This sample comprised peripheral blood, obtained 28 days after the second AZD1222 dose. These receptors were collected from an adult who received the AZD1222 COVID-19 vaccine. Both conserved end residues are part of each CDR3. The D gene is left open where the match is weak. Not every row has a clone size; where given, it reads once, few, many or a size class.

D | size | J | V | CDR3 | DNA
. | . | TRBJ1-2 | TRBV6-5 | CASDRGEDYNYGYTF | TGTGCCAGTGATCGCGGAGAGGACTATAACTATGGCTACACCTTC
. | . | TRBJ2-7 | TRBV2 | CASRPQGYEQYF | TGTGCCAGCAGGCCCCAGGGGTACGAGCAGTACTTC
TRBD1 | few | TRBJ1-2 | TRBV2 | CASSGQANYGYTF | TGTGCCAGCAGCGGACAGGCGAACTATGGCTACACCTTC
TRBD1 | . | TRBJ1-2 | TRBV7-9 | CASSLGGQATDYGYTF | TGTGCCAGCAGCTTAGGGGGACAGGCGACGGACTATGGCTACACCTTC
TRBD1 | once | TRBJ1-6 | TRBV9 | CASSVGDSRNSPLHF | TGTGCCAGCAGCGTCGGGGACAGCAGAAATTCACCCCTCCACTTT
TRBD1 | . | TRBJ1-5 | TRBV7-7 | CASSLDRDQPQHF | TGTGCTAGCAGCCTAGACAGGGATCAGCCCCAGCATTTT
. | . | TRBJ1-4 | TRBV20-1 | CSAYDEKLFF | TGCAGTGCTTACGACGAAAAACTGTTTTTT
. | . | TRBJ2-3 | TRBV29-1 | CSVRHHGTDTQYF | TGCAGCGTTCGACACCACGGCACGGATACGCAGTATTTT
. | . | TRBJ1-1 | TRBV19 | CASSMRREGTEAFF | TGTGCCAGTAGTATGCGAAGGGAGGGCACTGAAGCTTTCTTT
TRBD2 | once | TRBJ2-1 | TRBV29-1 | CSVEERLAVNEQFF | TGCAGCGTTGAAGAAAGGCTAGCGGTCAATGAGCAGTTCTTC
. | . | TRBJ1-1 | TRBV28 | CASSSLPVAFF | TGTGCCAGCAGTTCCTTACCAGTAGCTTTCTTT
TRBD1 | . | TRBJ1-4 | TRBV7-9 | CASSSAGTENEKLFF | TGTGCCAGCAGCTCTGCCGGGACAGAAAATGAAAAACTGTTTTTT
. | . | TRBJ1-1 | TRBV18 | CASSPSRDSDAFF | TGTGCCAGCTCACCTTCTAGGGATTCCGACGCTTTCTTT
. | . | TRBJ2-3 | TRBV9 | CASSVESGTDTQYF | TGTGCCAGCAGCGTAGAATCTGGCACAGATACGCAGTATTTT
. | . | TRBJ1-2 | TRBV3-1/TRBV3-2 | CASSLSGDPYGYTF | TGTGCCAGCAGCCTCTCCGGGGACCCATATGGCTACACCTTC
. | . | TRBJ1-5 | TRBV19 | CASSLTGGQPQHF | TGTGCCAGTAGTCTCACCGGGGGTCAGCCCCAGCATTTT
. | . | TRBJ1-5 | TRBV6-5 | CASSSSDREAQPQHF | .
. | . | TRBJ2-3 | TRBV5-4 | CASSLGGSAADTQYF | TGTGCCAGCAGCCTTGGTGGGAGCGCCGCAGATACGCAGTATTTT
. | few | TRBJ1-2 | TRBV6-5 | CASSYTRVGYGYTF | TGTGCCAGCAGTTACACCCGAGTGGGCTATGGCTACACCTTC
. | . | TRBJ1-6 | TRBV11-2 | CASSLWADNSPLHF | TGTGCCAGCAGCTTATGGGCAGATAATTCACCCCTCCACTTT
. | . | TRBJ1-3 | TRBV10-2 | CASSERGTGNTIYF | TGCGCCAGCAGTGAGCGGGGAACTGGAAACACCATATATTTT
. | . | TRBJ1-6 | TRBV9 | CASSVEGGNSPLHF | TGTGCCAGCAGCGTAGAAGGGGGAAATTCACCCCTCCACTTT
. | . | TRBJ2-7 | TRBV27 | CASSSPGPRVKEQYF | TGTGCCAGCAGTTCCCCGGGACCCCGAGTGAAAGAGCAGTACTTC
. | . | TRBJ1-1 | TRBV12-3/TRBV12-4 | CASSFGGVTEAFF | TGTGCCAGCAGTTTCGGGGGTGTTACTGAAGCTTTCTTT
. | few | TRBJ2-5 | TRBV4-2 | CASSYARTAQETQYF | TGTGCCAGCAGCTATGCGCGGACAGCCCAAGAGACCCAGTACTTC
. | . | TRBJ1-3 | TRBV6-6 | CASSSSTWDGPYLLLSGNTIYF | TGTGCCAGCAGCTCCTCAACTTGGGACGGACCATATCTCCTCCTCTCTGGAAACACCATATATTTT
. | . | TRBJ1-6 | TRBV28 | CASSPLNSPLHF | TGTGCCAGCAGCCCCCTAAATTCACCCCTCCACTTT
. | once | TRBJ1-2 | TRBV5-4 | CASSPGTLYGYTF | TGTGCCAGCAGCCCTGGGACACTCTATGGCTACACCTTC
TRBD1 | . | TRBJ2-4 | TRBV19 | CASTRGRGNIQYF | TGTGCCAGTACCCGAGGCAGGGGGAACATTCAGTACTTC
. | . | TRBJ2-1 | TRBV18 | CASSSPRDDPRDEQFF | TGTGCCAGCTCATCTCCCCGGGACGATCCGAGGGATGAGCAGTTCTTC